The 14 T cell receptor beta chains given below trace back to one sample, sequenced in a study of vaccination and CD4 T cells after COVID-19. These receptors' targets are unknown. Treatment of the sample: roughly 11-day PBMC culture with coronavirus spike peptide pools or control peptides (ViraFEST assay). Cultured CD4+ T-cell DNA underwent Oncomine TCR Beta short-read sequencing. TCRdb re-called the PCR reads with MiXCR, one entry per CDR3 protein. The sample shows 6,000 to 7,500 distinct CDR3 sequences, around 18% of them seen only once. Material for sequencing was CD4+ T cells from blood, cultured in vitro. Receptors were obtained from a human donor who had recovered from COVID-19.

Within the sample, this clonotype is medium-sized. V gene TRBV20-1 combines with J gene TRBJ2-3; 10 bases are shared with TRBD1. V dropped 8 bases and J dropped 5; count of bases not matched to a gene: 7. Germline lookup yields CDR1 DFQATT and CDR2 SNEGSKA (reference sequence). The CDR3 covers 13 residues. DNA for the CDR3: TGCAGTTTGACAGGGGGCAAGGGAGATACGCAGTATTTT. It specifies CSLTGGKGDTQYF.

There are a few counts of this clonotype. The J gene is TRBJ1-2, the V gene TRBV7-8; D remains ambiguous. This CDR3 has 16 amino acids. Germline V gene lookup returns CDR1 SGHVS and CDR2 FQNEAQ. V lost 0 bases to trimming and J lost 4 bases, with 15 bases between them. The CDR3 reads CASSLARLGTSYGYTF. DNA for the CDR3: TGTGCCAGCAGCTTAGCGCGTTTGGGTACCTCCTATGGCTACACCTTC.

In this sample, this clonotype is medium-sized. The rearrangement joins TRBV7-2 to TRBJ1-1; D might be TRBD1 (5 bases). This CDR3 contains 14 residues. Germline assignment: CDR1 SGHTA and CDR2 FQGNSA. V was cut by 2 bases and J by 5 bases, with 12 bases left in between. CDR3 DNA sequence: TGTGCCAGCAGCTTATTCGGGGGAGGGACTGAAGCTTTCTTT. Amino acid sequence: CASSLFGGGTEAFF.

By its share, this clonotype is medium-sized. The J gene is TRBJ1-6, the V gene TRBV6-1; no firm D call. CDR3 length equals 15 residues. Germline assignment: CDR1 MNHNS and CDR2 SASEGT. V lost 8 bases to trimming and J lost 5 bases, with 16 bases between them. Here the CDR3 reads CASPPCTPNNSPLHF. CDR3 nucleotide sequence: TGTGCCAGCCCACCCTGCACTCCAAATAATTCACCCCTCCACTTT.

The chain employs TRBV2 and TRBJ2-6; possible D gene TRBD2, 6 bases. With 5 bases removed from V and 0 bases from J, the gap between germline ends came to 20 bases. The length of the CDR3 is 19 residues. In germline, CDR1 is SNHLY, CDR2 FYNNEI. CDR3 in DNA: TGTGCCAGCAGTACCCGGGACTTCATTGCGAGCTCTGGGGCCAACGTCCTGACTTTC. This codes for CASSTRDFIASSGANVLTF.

This clonotype turned up a few times. The chain has TRBV2 and TRBJ1-5, with D possibly TRBD1 on 5 matching bases. The CDR3 sequence is 14 residues long. The V gene's germline CDR1 is SNHLY and CDR2 FYNNEI. Trimming removed 6 bases at V and 2 bases at J, with 11 bases between. CDR3 in DNA: TGTGCCAGCAGCCAGGCAGGGCGCAATCAGCCCCAGCATTTT. Its translation is CASSQAGRNQPQHF.

Turning to this clonotype: A read error may account for a junction end that differs from germline. The chain employs TRBV15 and TRBJ2-6; no clear D gene. The CDR3 has 14 residues. CDR1 and CDR2 from the germline V gene are LNHNV and YYDKDF (reference sequence). CDR3 in amino acids: CATRSGGGVNVLTF. The CDR3 region has the DNA TGTGCCACTCGGTCGGGTGGTGGGGTCAACGTCCTGACTTTC.

This clonotype occurred a few times. This chain links TRBV7-9 with TRBJ1-2; D gene ambiguous. CDR1 SEHNR and CDR2 FQNEAQ come from the germline V gene (reference sequence). V was clipped by 1 base and J by 4 bases, with 13 bases between them. The CDR3 has 15 amino acids. The CDR3 nucleotides read TGTGCCAGCAGCTTAGGACAAGGCTTTGCCTATGGCTACACCTTC. Translating gives CASSLGQGFAYGYTF.

The V gene is TRBV20-1, the J gene TRBJ1-1, with no clear D. The CDR3 spans 13 residues. The V gene's germline CDR1 is DFQATT and CDR2 SNEGSKA (reference sequence). V lost 6 bases to trimming and J lost 0 bases, with 11 bases between them. The CDR3 sequence: CSASAAMNTEAFF. The CDR3, as DNA: TGCAGTGCCAGCGCAGCCATGAACACTGAAGCTTTCTTT.

This rearrangement joins TRBV7-6 to TRBJ2-1, with D uncertain. The CDR3 has 16 amino acids. Germline V lookup: CDR1 SGHVS, CDR2 FNYEAQ. Trimming left V 0 bases short and J 6 bases short, with 15 bases between. The CDR3 reads CASSLASYRKGNEQFF. The CDR3 coding sequence is TGTGCCAGCAGCTTAGCGAGCTATAGGAAGGGCAATGAGCAGTTCTTC. Full variable domain (rest looked up from reference TRBV7-6 and TRBJ2-1): GAGVSQSPRYKVTKRGQDVALRCDPISGHVSLYWYRQALGQGPEFLTYFNYEAQQDKSGLPNDRFSAERPEGSISTLTIQRTEQRDSAMYRCASSLASYRKGNEQFFGPGTRLTVL.

This clonotype came up a few times. V usage is TRBV12-3 or TRBV12-4 and J usage is TRBJ1-6, with D hard to call. V was shortened by 3 bases and J by 6 bases, with 3 bases between the two germline ends. The CDR3 contains 12 residues. The CDR3 spells CASSFVNSPLHF. The CDR3 DNA reads as TGTGCCAGCAGTTTCGTTAATTCACCCCTCCACTTT.

The rearrangement joins TRBV30 to TRBJ1-2, with 9 bases identical to TRBD1. Germline V gene data show CDR1 as GTSNPN and CDR2 as SVGIG (reference sequence). The CDR3 is made up of 13 amino acids. J lost 6 bases, V lost 4 bases, and 6 bases had no gene match. The CDR3 DNA reads TGTGCCTGGAACCTGGACAGGGGACATGGCTACACCTTC. Translating gives CAWNLDRGHGYTF.

This clonotype is classed as medium-sized (0.01 to 0.1%). The gene calls are TRBV15 and TRBJ2-5; TRBD1 might be the D (7 bases). The CDR3 has 14 amino acids. Germline lookup yields CDR1 LNHNV and CDR2 YYDKDF (reference sequence). The V end lost 4 bases, the J end lost 4 bases, and 13 bases lay between the germline ends. The CDR3 sequence is CATSTGGMSETQYF. In DNA form, the CDR3 reads TGTGCCACCAGCACAGGGGGGATGTCAGAGACCCAGTACTTC.

The chain is built from TRBV2 and TRBJ1-2; perhaps TRBD1 as D (5 bases). From germline, CDR1 is SNHLY and CDR2 FYNNEI. V was clipped by 4 bases and J by 1 base, with 16 bases between them. The CDR3 has 16 residues. The CDR3 region has the DNA TGTGCCAGCAGTGTTCGCAGGGAAGGCGGTAACTATGGCTACACCTTC. It specifies CASSVRREGGNYGYTF.